These T cell receptor beta chains were read from a single sample in a study of blood T cell repertoires in COVID-19. TCRdb's copy holds only in-frame clones and misses some; the assay was immunoSEQ multiplex PCR. The profile shows about 200,000 clones, more than 70% of them singletons. What was sequenced was PBMCs or T cells enriched from blood (not recorded which). These receptors were taken from a woman aged 18-29 years who had recovered from COVID-19. Both conserved end residues are part of each CDR3.

CDR3: CASVSLYGYTF
J: TRBJ1-2
V: TRBV28

CDR3: CASSSSRDQPQHF
J: TRBJ1-5
V: TRBV6-9

CDR3: CASTQTGSNQPQHF
J: TRBJ1-5
V: TRBV27

CDR3: CASSLGTSGGGEQFF
J: TRBJ2-1
V: TRBV5-1

CDR3: CASSPRQQGDEQFF
J: TRBJ2-1
V: TRBV11-2

CDR3: CASSHKIGIYEQYF
J: TRBJ2-7
V: TRBV4-1

CDR3: CASSPSGTGKRIYGYTF
J: TRBJ1-2
V: TRBV19

CDR3: CASSSGLAGGQGTQYF
J: TRBJ2-3
V: TRBV7-3

CDR3: CASSQGQGGGKGETQYF
J: TRBJ2-5
V: TRBV4-2

CDR3: CASSSTGQPNEKLFF
J: TRBJ1-4
V: TRBV5-5

CDR3: CASSLGGSTEAFF
J: TRBJ1-1
V: TRBV12-3/TRBV12-4